This T cell receptor beta chain originates from a study of OX40 agonist ivuxolimab in advanced cancers. Study in general: Prior anti-PD-1, anti-PD-L1 or anti-CTLA-4 therapy was allowed; roughly 40% had some.

Clones were read by immunoSEQ multiplex PCR, and TCRdb kept only the in-frame ones, dropping some. The sample records around 58,000 clones, roughly 90% being singletons. CDR3 length: 17 amino acids. The germline V gene has CDR1 SGHKS and CDR2 YYEKEE (reference sequence). Trimming stripped 4 bases from V and 4 bases from J, with 20 bases between. V usage is TRBV5-5 and J usage is TRBJ2-2; tentative D call: TRBD2 (6 bases). This specimen consisted of CD4+ or CD8+ T cells sorted from blood, obtained in a trial of the OX40 agonist ivuxolimab. This clonotype originated in an adult with an advanced solid tumor such as melanoma, head and neck, liver or kidney cancer. The CDR3 DNA reads TGTGCCAGCAGCCCCCTCTCCGGGAGTCTAGGCACCGGGGAGCTGTTTTTT. Translation: CASSPLSGSLGTGELFF.